This T cell receptor beta chain was sequenced in a study of cytomegalovirus exposure and HLA in healthy donors. On the study more broadly: In an early release, HLA-typed donors contributed 90 million or so unique TCR sequences. Whole-study results and caveats: Indistinguishable V segments, including TRBV6-2 and TRBV6-3, were excluded. The only immune exposure information that was available was CMV serostatus. In an earlier analysis, about 90% or about 30%: the productive usage of most TCR beta V segments.

Comments on this clone: Antigen: not known.

The CDR3 is 13 amino acids. V dropped 3 bases and J dropped 5 bases, with 11 bases sitting between them. Germline assignment: CDR1 LNHDA and CDR2 SQIVND (reference sequence). The PCR made use of 60 Vbeta and 13 Jbeta primers. Data came from immunoSEQ multiplex PCR; TCRdb stores just in-frame clones and leaves some out. The sample holds some 150,000 clones; around 79% are singletons and the top ten take around 6.5%. The specimen sequenced was PBMCs. The origin of this receptor is a man aged 45-65 years in good health and CMV-seropositive. The chain carries TRBV19 and TRBJ2-7; D might be TRBD2 (5 bases). This CDR3 is CASSIGFGDEQYF. The CDR3 DNA is TGTGCCAGTAGTATCGGCTTCGGGGACGAGCAGTACTTC.